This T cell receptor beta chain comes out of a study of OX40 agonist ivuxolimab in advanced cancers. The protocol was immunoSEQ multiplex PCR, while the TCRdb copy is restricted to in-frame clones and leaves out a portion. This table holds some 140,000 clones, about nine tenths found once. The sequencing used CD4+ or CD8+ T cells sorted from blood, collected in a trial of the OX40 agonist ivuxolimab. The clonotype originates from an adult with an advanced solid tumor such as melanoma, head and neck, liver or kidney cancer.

CDR3 bases: TGTGCCATCAGCCGGGACAGGGACACCGGGGAGCTGTTTTTT. Translated, it gives CAISRDRDTGELFF. The chain has TRBV10-3 and TRBJ2-2; 9 bases match TRBD1. This CDR3 is built from 14 residues. Germline-derived CDR1 and CDR2 are ENHRY and SYGVKD. The V gene end was trimmed by 6 bases and the J gene end by 3 bases; junction bases not matched to a gene: 2.